This T cell receptor beta chain was recorded in a study of shared clonotypes between healthy human individuals. Study-wide context: Researchers assigned three CD4 naive, three CD4 memory, two CD8 naive and one CD8 memory plate to each donor. General observations from the study: Among donors, sharing of clonotypes was expected to be affected by sequencing depth.

Splitting of CD4+ cells produced CD45RA+ naive and CD45RA-negative memory subsets. For this clone: What it binds is not known.

Several immunoSEQ plates held equal portions of the genomic DNA taken from each subset. The method was immunoSEQ multiplex PCR; TCRdb's version includes in-frame clones alone and lacks a portion of them. The table records roughly 500,000 clones, around 96% of them present only once. Germline values: CDR1 SGHVS, CDR2 FQNEAQ. The CDR3 runs to 16 residues. V was clipped by 0 bases and J by 3 bases, with 14 bases between them. The chain links TRBV7-8 to TRBJ1-2; TRBD1 might be the D (5 bases). The TCR originated in a woman under 40 in good health. Specimen: naive CD4+ T cells sorted from blood. Subset indicated: CD45RA+ positively selected. The CDR3 DNA sequence: TGTGCCAGCAGCTTAGCCCTTCGAGGAGGGGACTATGGCTACACCTTC. This translates into CASSLALRGGDYGYTF.